The 3 T cell receptor beta chains in this list originate from one sample, sequenced in a study of CD8+ T cells in alopecia areata. Sequencing templates came from extracted RNA that was reverse transcribed into cDNA. The method was immunoSEQ multiplex PCR; TCRdb's version includes in-frame clones alone and lacks a portion of them. Found here are 95,000 to 100,000 clones, just under 60% of them singletons; the top ten hold less than 20%. Treatment noted: oral pan-JAK inhibitor, 5-10 mg twice daily. The material was CD8+ T cells sorted from blood, obtained between weeks 55 and 65, from a patient treated with tofacitinib. These TCRs come from a human donor with alopecia areata.

The V and J genes are TRBV6-1 and TRBJ1-4; perhaps TRBD1 as D (5 bases). Trimming shortened V by 6 bases and J by 10 bases, and 12 bases separated the two germline ends. The CDR3 spans 12 residues. Germline V gene lookup returns CDR1 MNHNS and CDR2 SASEGT. The chain's CDR3 is CASRDTGGKLFF. The CDR3 DNA sequence: TGTGCCAGCAGGGACACGGGTGGAAAACTGTTTTTT.

The chain is built from TRBV2 and TRBJ1-2; TRBD1 matches at 8 bases. V gave up 5 bases and J gave up 5 bases; unmatched junction bases: 13. The CDR3 is 16 residues long. Germline CDR1 is SNHLY and CDR2 is FYNNEI. The CDR3 sequence is CASSPQDRALIYGYTF. The CDR3, as DNA: TGTGCCAGCAGTCCCCAGGACAGGGCCCTTATTTATGGCTACACCTTC. Drawing the rest from reference TRBV2 and TRBJ1-2, the complete variable domain is EPEVTQTPSHQVTQMGQEVILRCVPISNHLYFYWYRQILGQKVEFLVSFYNNEISEKSEIFDDQFSVERPDGSNFTLKIRSTKLEDSAMYFCASSPQDRALIYGYTFGSGTRLTVV.

This clone was counted between two and nine times. CDR3 nucleotides: TGTGCCAGCAGGATCCGGGACAGGGGGGTCTACGAGCAGTACTTC. Protein product: CASRIRDRGVYEQYF. J is TRBJ2-5 and V is TRBV2; 11 bases are a match to TRBD1. The J call may not be correct, given that the DNA end is closer to TRBJ2-7. CDR3 length: 15 amino acids. Germline V gives CDR1 SNHLY, CDR2 FYNNEI.